The rows below give T cell receptor beta chains drawn from one sample of a study of blood T cells in healthy people across ages. TCRdb itself ran the 5' RACE reads through MiXCR, one entry per CDR3 protein. The data hold 720,000 or so distinct CDR3 sequences, with around 41% observed a single time. Specimen: blood. The receptors here all came from an older man in good health. CDR3s include the opening cysteine and the closing phenylalanine or tryptophan. A D gene is named only where the DNA matches it firmly. Expanded clones get a size class; other rows say once, few or many, or leave the size out.

TRBJ2-5 many TRBV7-6 - CASSENVGEETQYF TGTGCCAGCAGCGAGAATGTAGGGGAAGAGACCCAGTACTTC
TRBJ2-5 - TRBV20-1 TRBD2 CSAALRAGEETQYF TGCAGTGCTGCACTAAGGGCGGGAGAAGAGACCCAGTACTTC
TRBJ1-1 - TRBV6-5 - CASSYGRIMNTEAFF TGTGCCAGCAGTTACGGGAGGATAATGAACACTGAAGCTTTCTTT
TRBJ2-7 many TRBV4-1 - CASSQRPTVSSSYEQYF TGCGCCAGCAGCCAACGTCCAACAGTTTCCAGCTCCTACGAGCAGTACTTC
TRBJ2-5 - TRBV11-2 - CASSLSSGALETQYF TGTGCCAGCAGCTTATCTAGTGGAGCTTTGGAGACCCAGTACTTC
TRBJ2-1 - TRBV20-1 - CSARDFLRGADNEQFF TGCAGTGCTAGAGATTTCCTTCGGGGGGCCGACAATGAGCAGTTCTTC
TRBJ2-2 - TRBV7-9 - CASSSWTDTGELFF TGTGCCAGCAGCTCCTGGACAGACACCGGGGAGCTGTTTTTT
TRBJ2-1 few TRBV27 TRBD2 CASSPEGLAATYNEQFF TGTGCCAGCAGTCCCGAAGGACTAGCGGCTACCTACAATGAGCAGTTCTTC
TRBJ1-1 - TRBV7-2 - CASSLRGGRGTEAFF TGTGCCAGCAGCCTCCGAGGGGGACGGGGCACCGAAGCTTTCTTT
TRBJ2-1 - TRBV5-1 TRBD2 CASSLLSSGGNEQFF TGCGCCAGCAGCTTGCTTTCTAGCGGGGGGAATGAGCAGTTCTTC
TRBJ1-1 few TRBV6-6 - CASTTVAEAFF TGTGCCAGCACGACAGTCGCTGAAGCTTTCTTT
TRBJ2-1 - TRBV6-2/TRBV6-3 TRBD2 CASSYGTSGYEQFF TGTGCCAGCAGTTACGGGACTAGCGGCTACGAGCAGTTCTTC
TRBJ2-1 - TRBV5-1 - CASSPDAGYNEQFF TGCGCCAGCAGCCCGGACGCGGGTTATAATGAGCAGTTCTTC
TRBJ2-2 - TRBV7-2 TRBD1 CASSLASRDRAVPGELFF TGTGCCAGCAGCTTAGCGTCCCGGGACAGGGCGGTTCCCGGGGAGCTGTTTTTT
TRBJ2-3 few TRBV10-1 - CASSLLVSDTQYF TGCGCCAGCAGTCTCCTCGTGAGTGATACGCAGTATTTT
TRBJ2-1 - TRBV5-6 - CASSLVQGMEQETQFF TGTGCCAGTAGCTTGGTACAGGGAATGGAGCAAGAGACCCAGTTCTTC
TRBJ2-7 - TRBV7-8 TRBD1 CASRRSGTGAFEQYF TGTGCCAGCAGGCGTAGCGGGACAGGGGCATTCGAGCAGTACTTC
TRBJ2-1 - TRBV19 - CASSSRPASQNEQFF TGTGCCAGTAGTAGTCGACCGGCCTCCCAAAATGAGCAGTTCTTC
TRBJ2-7 - TRBV18 TRBD1 CASSPLVSGTGLSEQYF TGTGCCAGCTCACCACTCGTCTCGGGGACAGGGCTATCCGAGCAGTACTTC
TRBJ2-7 - TRBV20-1 TRBD1 CSARGQGVTEQYF TGCAGTGCTAGGGGGCAGGGGGTTACCGAGCAGTACTTC
TRBJ2-7 - TRBV5-1 - CASSLDGGRGLEQYF TGCGCCAGCAGCTTGGACGGGGGGAGGGGGCTCGAGCAGTACTTC
TRBJ2-6 many TRBV4-3 TRBD1 CASSQGTGGSTSGANVLTF TGCGCCAGCAGCCAAGGGACAGGGGGGTCAACCTCTGGGGCCAACGTCCTGACTTTC
TRBJ1-2 - TRBV4-2 - CASSQDFGGHYGYTF TGTGCCAGCAGCCAAGATTTCGGCGGACACTATGGCTACACCTTC
TRBJ2-7 - TRBV10-3 TRBD1 CAISIEGQVHEQYF TGTGCCATCAGCATTGAGGGACAGGTCCACGAGCAGTACTTC
TRBJ2-7 few TRBV7-2 TRBD2 CASSLGILAGDSYEQYF TGTGCCAGCAGCTTAGGAATACTAGCGGGAGACTCCTACGAGCAGTACTTC
TRBJ2-5 many TRBV28 TRBD1 CASRTGQTYNEQYF TGTGCCAGCAGAACGGGACAGACATACAATGAGCAGTACTTC
TRBJ2-7 - TRBV7-9 TRBD1 CASSFGQGVHEQYF TGTGCCAGCAGCTTCGGACAGGGTGTACACGAGCAGTACTTC
TRBJ2-7 - TRBV28 TRBD2 CASSFPRTSGSQYNEQYF TGTGCCAGCAGTTTCCCCAGGACTAGCGGGAGTCAATACAATGAGCAGTACTTC
TRBJ2-5 - TRBV7-9 - CASAIRETQYF TGTGCCAGCGCAATCCGGGAGACCCAGTACTTC
TRBJ1-2 - TRBV18 - CASSPTESPFYGYTF TGTGCCAGCTCACCCACAGAAAGCCCCTTCTATGGCTACACCTTC
TRBJ2-7 - TRBV29-1 - CSVDPGASYNEQYF TGCAGCGTTGATCCAGGGGCATCCTACAATGAGCAGTACTTC
TRBJ2-3 - TRBV6-5 - CASTDGSATQYF TGTGCCAGCACCGACGGGTCAGCGACGCAGTATTTT
TRBJ2-7 many TRBV5-1 TRBD1 CASSLSTGGTYEQYF TGCGCCAGCAGCTTGTCCACAGGGGGTACTTACGAGCAGTACTTC
TRBJ2-3 - TRBV4-3 TRBD1 CASSLRDRVSSDTQYF TGCGCCAGCAGCCTACGGGACAGGGTTAGCTCGGATACGCAGTATTTT
TRBJ2-5 many TRBV20-1 TRBD2 CSATSGGFQETQYF TGCAGTGCTACTAGCGGGGGCTTCCAAGAGACCCAGTACTTC
TRBJ1-2 - TRBV12-3/TRBV12-4 - CASSLTQAHYGYTF TGTGCCAGCAGTTTAACACAGGCCCACTATGGCTACACCTTC
TRBJ1-2 many TRBV7-2 - CASSLEAARVRYGYTF TGTGCCAGCAGCTTAGAAGCGGCGCGAGTAAGATATGGCTACACCTTC
TRBJ2-3 - TRBV5-1 TRBD2 CASSIGLAGGSYTQYF TGCGCCAGCAGCATAGGACTAGCGGGGGGTTCGTATACGCAGTATTTT
TRBJ2-3 - TRBV6-2/TRBV6-3 TRBD2 CASSPTSGGAGADTQYF TGTGCCAGCAGCCCGACTAGCGGGGGGGCCGGCGCAGATACGCAGTATTTT
TRBJ1-6 - TRBV15 - CATSHRGSRSPLHF TGTGCCACCAGTCACCGGGGCTCGCGTTCACCCCTCCACTTT
TRBJ2-5 - TRBV12-3/TRBV12-4 - CASLQTGTYKNEQYF TGTGCCAGCTTACAGACCGGGACTTATAAAAATGAGCAGTACTTC
TRBJ1-5 - TRBV6-2/TRBV6-3 TRBD1 CASSDQGAVWQPQHF TGTGCCAGCAGTGACCAGGGGGCGGTTTGGCAGCCCCAGCATTTT
TRBJ2-3 many TRBV25-1 - CASTGTWTDTQYF TGTGCCAGTACCGGAACCTGGACAGATACGCAGTATTTT
TRBJ2-7 few TRBV19 TRBD1 CASSIPGQGSDEQYF TGTGCCAGTAGTATTCCGGGACAGGGTTCGGACGAGCAGTACTTC
TRBJ2-1 - TRBV20-1 - CSARLGRDEQFF TGCAGTGCTCGACTAGGCAGGGATGAGCAGTTCTTC
TRBJ2-7 few TRBV28 - CASTRVREQYF TGTGCCAGCACCAGGGTGAGGGAGCAGTACTTC
TRBJ2-7 many TRBV15 TRBD2 CATSSASGRYEQYF TGTGCCACCAGCTCGGCTAGCGGGAGGTACGAGCAGTACTTC
TRBJ2-3 - TRBV5-1 - CASSLGGDQSTDTQYF TGCGCCAGCAGCTTGGGAGGGGACCAATCCACAGATACGCAGTATTTT
TRBJ2-7 few TRBV7-2 - CASSSGPDYEQYF TGTGCCAGCAGCTCTGGGCCGGACTACGAGCAGTACTTC
TRBJ2-7 - TRBV6-6 TRBD2 CASTSGKAYEQYF TGTGCCAGCACTAGCGGGAAAGCCTACGAGCAGTACTTC
TRBJ2-7 few TRBV20-1 TRBD2 CSARVLAGVYEQYF TGCAGTGCTAGAGTGTTAGCGGGGGTCTACGAGCAGTACTTC
TRBJ1-1 - TRBV4-3 - CASSQEPGSTEAFF TGCGCCAGCAGCCAAGAACCGGGGAGCACTGAAGCTTTCTTT